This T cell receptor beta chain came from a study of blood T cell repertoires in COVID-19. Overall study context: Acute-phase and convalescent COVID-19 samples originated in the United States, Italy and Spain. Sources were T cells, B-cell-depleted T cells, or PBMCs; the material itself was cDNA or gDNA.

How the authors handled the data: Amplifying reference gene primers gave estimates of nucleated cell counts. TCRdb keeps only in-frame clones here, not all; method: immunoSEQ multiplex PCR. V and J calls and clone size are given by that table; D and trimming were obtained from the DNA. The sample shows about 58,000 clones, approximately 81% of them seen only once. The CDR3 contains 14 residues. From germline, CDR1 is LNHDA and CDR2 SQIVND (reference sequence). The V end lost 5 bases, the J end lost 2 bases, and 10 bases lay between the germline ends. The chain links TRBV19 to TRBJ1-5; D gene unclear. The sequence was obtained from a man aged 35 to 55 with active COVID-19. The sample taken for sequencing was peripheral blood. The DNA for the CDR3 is TGTGCCAGTAGTGGTACAGTGGGCAATCAGCCCCAGCATTTT. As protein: CASSGTVGNQPQHF.